The sequence of this T cell receptor beta chain was determined in a study of shared clonotypes between healthy human individuals. On this clone: What it binds is unknown.

Terminally differentiated effector memory CD45RA+ cells were excluded by CCR7 positive selection of CD45RO-negative cells. Donation came from healthy HIV-negative adults that had no recent acute infections or vaccinations. This table comes from immunoSEQ multiplex PCR, and its TCRdb copy is limited to in-frame clones, with some not included. The sample includes some 2,000,000 clones, approximately 94% seen only once; the top ten take more than 0.95%. V dropped 7 bases and J dropped 3 bases, with 10 bases sitting between them. The CDR3 has 13 residues. Germline V gene sequence: CDR1 WNHNN, CDR2 SYGVQD (reference sequence). General study findings and limits: The researchers took only blood, and tissue repertoires probably look different.

V usage is TRBV10-1 and J usage is TRBJ2-1, with D perhaps matching TRBD1 (5 bases). The TCR sequence derives from a man younger than 35 in good health. Source material: naive CD8+ T cells sorted from blood. The CDR3 DNA reads TGCGCCAGCATAGACAGCTTCTACAATGAGCAGTTCTTC. It codes for CASIDSFYNEQFF.